The rows below give T cell receptor beta chains drawn from one sample of a study of blood T cell repertoires in COVID-19. Clones were sequenced by immunoSEQ multiplex PCR, and TCRdb holds only the in-frame ones, with some missing. The sample lists 140,000 or so clones; 85% to 90% were seen once. Sequences were obtained from peripheral blood. The receptors shown here come from a woman aged 50 to 60 with active or convalescent COVID-19. The CDR3 runs from the conserved cysteine through the conserved F or W. A D gene is named only where the DNA matches it firmly. Some rows have no size entry. The others give once, few or many, or a class for an expanded clone.

j_call clone_size d_call cdr3_length v_call cdr3_nt cdr3_aa
TRBJ2-6 NA TRBD1 17 TRBV7-9 TGTGCCAGCAGCCCGGGACAGGGGGTATCGGGGGCCAACGTCCTGACTTTC CASSPGQGVSGANVLTF
TRBJ2-1 NA NA 13 TRBV7-8 TGTGCCAGCGATTACAGGGGGAGGGATGAGCAGTTCTTC CASDYRGRDEQFF
TRBJ1-5 few TRBD1 14 TRBV6-1 TGTGCCAGCAGTGAACTACTAGGGGGCCAGCCCCAGCATTTT CASSELLGGQPQHF
TRBJ2-1 NA NA 15 TRBV9 TGTGCCAGCAGCCTACGGACAGTCTCCTACAATGAGCAGTTCTTC CASSLRTVSYNEQFF
TRBJ2-3 NA TRBD2 17 TRBV3-1/TRBV3-2 TGTGCCAGCAGCCAAGAACCCGTCGGCACTAGCGGAGATACGCAGTATTTT CASSQEPVGTSGDTQYF
TRBJ1-4 once NA 15 TRBV11-2 TGTGCCAGCAGCGAAGTGGGGGGGGCTAATGAAAAACTGTTTTTT CASSEVGGANEKLFF
TRBJ1-1 NA TRBD1 14 TRBV5-6 TGTGCCAGCAGTCCCGCAGGGGGCGGGACTGAAGCTTTCTTT CASSPAGGGTEAFF
TRBJ1-6 NA NA 17 TRBV7-8 TGTGCCAGCAGCTCTAGGGCTCGGGGAACCTATAATTCACCCCTCCACTTT CASSSRARGTYNSPLHF
TRBJ2-2 NA NA 14 TRBV11-3 TGTGCCAGCAGCCCTGAGCCCTTAGCCGGGGAGCTGTTTTTT CASSPEPLAGELFF
TRBJ1-1 NA NA 13 TRBV10-3 TGTGCCATCGGCAGGGGTGGGGACACTGAAGCTTTCTTT CAIGRGGDTEAFF
TRBJ1-5 NA NA 16 TRBV7-9 TGTGCCAGCAGCTTGATTGGGGCAGGTCCCAATCAGCCCCAGCATTTT CASSLIGAGPNQPQHF
TRBJ1-2 NA TRBD1 14 TRBV7-2 TGTGCCAGCAGCCCTACAGGGGGCGGCTATGGCTACACCTTC CASSPTGGGYGYTF
TRBJ2-7 NA TRBD2 16 TRBV5-4 TGTGCCAGCAGCCGCGGTGGGAGCGGGAAACCCTACGAGCAGTACTTC CASSRGGSGKPYEQYF
TRBJ1-2 NA TRBD1 12 TRBV6-5 TGTGCCAGCAGTTCAGACAGGGGCAGCTACACCTTC CASSSDRGSYTF
TRBJ1-1 NA NA 14 TRBV3-1/TRBV3-2 TGTGCCAGCAGCCAAGGTTGGGGCTCTGCTGAAGCTTTCTTT CASSQGWGSAEAFF
TRBJ2-3 NA TRBD2 13 TRBV5-1 TGCGCCAGCAGCTTAGCGGGAGGGGATACGCAGTATTTT CASSLAGGDTQYF
TRBJ1-2 NA NA 15 TRBV15 TGTGCCACCAGCAGAGAGTACAGTCCGATCTATGGCTACACCTTC CATSREYSPIYGYTF
TRBJ1-1 NA NA 14 TRBV24-1 TGTGCCACCAGTGACTCCACTAGACCCGCTGAAGCTTTCTTT CATSDSTRPAEAFF
TRBJ1-2 NA TRBD1 15 TRBV9 TGTGCCAGCAGCGTCGATCCGGGCCAGGGGGGTGGCTACACCTTC CASSVDPGQGGGYTF
TRBJ1-4 NA NA 14 TRBV7-6 TGTGCCAGCAGCCTCCTGAGAGGGGGTGAAAAACTGTTTTTT CASSLLRGGEKLFF
TRBJ2-7 NA NA 16 TRBV11-3 TGTGCCAGCAGCCAAAGGACTCCGACGAGGTCCTACGAGCAGTACTTC CASSQRTPTRSYEQYF
TRBJ1-1 NA TRBD1 14 TRBV28 TGTGCCAGCAGTTCTCAGGGGGCAGTCCCCGCGACTTTCTTT CASSSQGAVPATFF
TRBJ1-6 NA NA 13 TRBV5-5 TGTGCCAGCAGCTTGGGCGGGGCTTCACCCCTCCACTTT CASSLGGASPLHF
TRBJ1-1 NA NA 12 TRBV11-2 TGTGCCAGCAGCTTAGAACAGGGAGTAGCTTTCTTT CASSLEQGVAFF
TRBJ2-5 NA TRBD2 16 TRBV7-8 TGTGCCAGCAGCATCGCCCTAGCGGGGGTTCGGGAGACCCAGTACTTC CASSIALAGVRETQYF
TRBJ1-4 NA NA 15 TRBV25-1 TGTGCCAGCAGTGAATCCCCAGGGGCGGGTGAAAAACTGTTTTTT CASSESPGAGEKLFF
TRBJ2-1 NA TRBD2 17 TRBV10-1 TGCGCCAGCAGAAACACCGCTAGCGGAAGCTCCTACAATGAGCAGTTCTTC CASRNTASGSSYNEQFF
TRBJ2-1 once TRBD2 15 TRBV29-1 TGCAGCGTTGAAGCGCTAGGCGTGGGAGGGGATGAGCAGTTCTTC CSVEALGVGGDEQFF
TRBJ1-1 NA NA 16 TRBV28 TGTGCCAGCAGTTTACCGTGGACAGAGTTTGGGACTGAAGCTTTCTTT CASSLPWTEFGTEAFF
TRBJ2-2 NA TRBD2 16 TRBV7-8 TGTGCCAGCAGCTTATTACCAGCGGGAGTTGCCGGGGAGCTGTTTTTT CASSLLPAGVAGELFF
TRBJ2-3 NA TRBD2 19 TRBV27 TGTGCCAGCAGTTTTCATTATATCGGACTAGCGGGAGACCGAGATACGCAGTATTTT CASSFHYIGLAGDRDTQYF
TRBJ1-2 NA TRBD1 14 TRBV6-5 TGTGCCAGCAGACTTGACAGGGGATTCTATGGCTACACCTTC CASRLDRGFYGYTF
TRBJ2-1 NA NA 13 TRBV19 TGTGCCAGTAGTGCGGGGAACTACAATGAGCAGTTCTTC CASSAGNYNEQFF
TRBJ2-7 NA TRBD2 15 TRBV18 TGTGCCAGCTCACCAGTAAGCGGGAGGCCCTACGAGCAGTACTTC CASSPVSGRPYEQYF
TRBJ1-1 NA TRBD1 14 TRBV7-9 TGTGCCAGCAGCCGCCAGGGGGCTGGTACTGAAGCTTTCTTT CASSRQGAGTEAFF
TRBJ1-6 NA NA 15 TRBV4-3 TGCGCCAGCAGCCAAGACGGAGGGGCTACTTCACCCCTCCACTTT CASSQDGGATSPLHF
TRBJ1-2 NA NA 13 TRBV2 TGTGCCAGCAGTGAAGCAGTTTCGGGTGGCTACACCTTC CASSEAVSGGYTF
TRBJ2-6 once NA 16 TRBV4-2 TGTGCCAGCAGCCAAAAGGAGGGTCCTGGGGCCAACGTCCTGACTTTC CASSQKEGPGANVLTF
TRBJ1-1 NA NA 12 TRBV7-9 TGTGCCAGCAGCTTTTCCGCAGGGGAAGCTTTCTTT CASSFSAGEAFF
TRBJ2-2 NA NA 14 TRBV5-1 TGCGCCAGCCATGTGGGGGGTGATTCCGGGGAGCTGTTTTTT CASHVGGDSGELFF
TRBJ1-1 NA NA 12 TRBV2 TGTGCCAGCAGTGACAGGATCACTGAAGCTTTCTTT CASSDRITEAFF